This entry lists 22 T cell receptor beta chains sequenced from one sample in a study of cytomegalovirus exposure and HLA in healthy donors. PCR was performed using 60 Vbeta and 13 Jbeta primers. The method was immunoSEQ multiplex PCR; TCRdb's version includes in-frame clones alone and lacks a portion of them. The data show about 190,000 clones, with 75% to 90% seen just once and 1.3% held by the top ten. Sequencing was performed on PBMCs. Receptors originate from a young man in good health and CMV-seronegative.

The chain couples TRBV27 to TRBJ2-1, with D uncertain. Germline values: CDR1 MNHEY, CDR2 SMNVEV (reference sequence). The CDR3 has 13 amino acids. Trimming took 5 bases from V and 3 from J, leaving 8 bases between them. In nucleotides, the CDR3 is TGTGCCAGCAGTACTCGACTCTACAATGAGCAGTTCTTC. This encodes CASSTRLYNEQFF.

The gene calls are TRBV9 and TRBJ2-3, with 8 bases matching TRBD1. J lost 0 bases, V lost 2 bases, and 2 bases had no gene match. CDR3 length equals 15 residues. Germline CDR1 reads SGDLS; CDR2 reads YYNGEE. CDR3 sequence (DNA): TGTGCCAGCAGCGTCCAGGGGGCTAGCACAGATACGCAGTATTTT. It is translated as CASSVQGASTDTQYF.

V and J are TRBV10-3 and TRBJ2-7, with 7 bases aligning to TRBD1. This CDR3 is built from 14 residues. Germline trimming cut 6 bases from V and 2 bases from J; bases unmatched to any gene: 7. CDR1 and CDR2 from the germline V gene are ENHRY and SYGVKD. For the CDR3, the DNA is TGTGCCATCAGCCCACAGGGGCAAACCTACGAGCAGTACTTC. Its translation is CAISPQGQTYEQYF.

This clone was recorded once. Mismatch with germline at one junction end may stem from a read error. The chain carries TRBV6-6 and TRBJ2-4; D is possibly TRBD1 (5 bases). Germline loops: CDR1 MNHNY, CDR2 SVGAGI (reference sequence). The CDR3 has 16 residues. CDR3 coding DNA: TGTGCCAGCAGCTGGGGCAGGGCTGTGACCAAAAACAGTCAGTACTTC. Residues: CASSWGRAVTKNSQYF.

The V call is TRBV7-2, the J call TRBJ2-3, with D perhaps matching TRBD1 (6 bases). V was trimmed by 5 bases and J by 6 bases, leaving 15 bases between them. The length of the CDR3 is 14 residues. Germline V CDR1 and CDR2: SGHTA, FQGNSA. The CDR3 loop is CASSPSLTGDTQYF. In nucleotides, the CDR3 is TGTGCCAGCAGCCCGAGCCTAACAGGGGATACGCAGTATTTT.

The V and J genes are TRBV11-2 and TRBJ2-5; no clear D. There are 11 residues in the CDR3. CDR1 SGHAT and CDR2 FQNNGV come from the germline V gene. Deletions cut 2 bases from V and 5 bases from J, with 3 bases between. This CDR3 is CASSLRETQYF. The CDR3 region has the DNA TGTGCCAGCAGCTTACGGGAGACCCAGTACTTC.

The chain links TRBV2 to TRBJ2-1, with TRBD1 matching over 9 bases. The length of the CDR3 is 15 residues. With 6 bases clipped from V and 10 bases from J, the junction kept 13 bases outside the gene matches. CDR1 and CDR2 from the germline V gene are SNHLY and FYNNEI. CDR3 region: CASRARDRVSQEQFF. In DNA form, the CDR3 reads TGTGCCAGCAGGGCCCGGGACAGGGTTTCACAAGAGCAGTTCTTC.

This clone showed up just once. V is TRBV2 and J is TRBJ2-3; 8 nucleotides align to TRBD2. The CDR3 loop spans 14 amino acids. Trimming took 8 bases from V and 4 from J; bases not matched to a gene: 8. Germline CDR1 reads SNHLY; CDR2 reads FYNNEI. CDR3 bases: TGTGCCAGCGGCCGTGGGACTAGGGCAGATACGCAGTATTTT. It is translated as CASGRGTRADTQYF.

The chain has TRBV21-1 and TRBJ2-5; TRBD2, the table's D call, lacks a check against the DNA. TRBV21-1 is a known pseudogene. This CDR3 spans 15 amino acids. CDR3 in DNA: TGTGCCAGCAGCGATATAGCGCCGGTCAGGGAGACCCAGTACTTC. Protein product: CASSDIAPVRETQYF.

The chain combines TRBV18 with TRBJ2-4, with 10 bases lining up with TRBD2. CDR3 size: 14 residues. The V and J ends lost 3 bases and 12 bases, in that order; junction bases with no gene match: 8. Germline assignment: CDR1 KGHSH and CDR2 LQKENI. CDR3 region: CASSPSGLASSQYF. CDR3 DNA: TGTGCCAGCTCACCGTCGGGACTAGCGAGCAGTCAGTACTTC.

The chain uses TRBV19 and TRBJ1-2; D might be TRBD1 (6 bases). CDR1 and CDR2 from the germline V gene are LNHDA and SQIVND (reference sequence). V gave up 8 bases and J gave up 5 bases, with 21 bases separating them. CDR3 length equals 15 residues. CDR3: CASRKLRQVEYGYTF. The CDR3 bases are TGTGCCAGTCGGAAGCTTCGACAGGTCGAATATGGCTACACCTTC.

This rearrangement joins TRBV28 to TRBJ1-2, with 12 bases matching TRBD1. This CDR3 has 17 residues. V lost 2 bases, J lost 3 bases, and 7 bases stayed unmatched. CDR1 and CDR2 from the germline V gene are MDHEN and SYDVKM. In DNA form, the CDR3 reads TGTGCCAGCAGTTTAAGGGACAGGGGGCCGGTGGACTATGGCTACACCTTC. Translation gives CASSLRDRGPVDYGYTF.

The chain employs TRBV5-5 and TRBJ2-3; 10 nucleotides match TRBD2. This CDR3 has 15 residues. CDR1 and CDR2 (germline): SGHKS, YYEKEE (reference sequence). J gave up 9 bases and V 0 bases, and 7 bases lay outside the gene matches. CDR3 loop: CASSLASGGTGTQYF. As DNA, the CDR3 is TGTGCCAGCAGCTTGGCTAGCGGGGGAACGGGGACGCAGTATTTT.

This clone showed up many times. This chain uses TRBV2 with TRBJ2-1, with 7 bases identical to TRBD1. Germline V gives CDR1 SNHLY, CDR2 FYNNEI. V lost 2 bases and J lost 6; bases outside the gene matches: 10. The CDR3 has 16 amino acids. The CDR3 bases are TGTGCCAGCAGTGAACGTATGACAGGGAGATCCAATGAGCAGTTCTTC. It is translated as CASSERMTGRSNEQFF.

V gene TRBV27 combines with J gene TRBJ2-2, with 7 bases aligning to TRBD2. With 5 bases clipped from V and 5 bases from J, the junction kept 11 bases outside the gene matches. There are 16 residues in the CDR3. The germline V gene has CDR1 MNHEY and CDR2 SMNVEV (reference sequence). The CDR3, as DNA: TGTGCCAGCAGTCCACTAGCGAGAACAGTGACCGGGGAGCTGTTTTTT. Its protein product is CASSPLARTVTGELFF.

A single count supports this clone. This chain links TRBV19 with TRBJ2-3, with D maybe TRBD2 (6 bases). The germline V gene encodes CDR1 LNHDA and CDR2 SQIVND (reference sequence). Trimming cost V 8 bases and J 3 bases, with 9 bases left between them. The CDR3 sequence is 12 residues long. The CDR3 protein is CASSGSTDTQYF. The CDR3 DNA is TGTGCCAGTTCCGGGAGTACAGATACGCAGTATTTT. The whole variable domain, remainder taken from reference TRBV19 and TRBJ2-3, is DGGITQSPKYLFRKEGQNVTLSCEQNLNHDAMYWYRQDPGQGLRLIYYSQIVNDFQKGDIAEGYSVSREKKESFPLTVTSAQKNPTAFYLCASSGSTDTQYFGPGTRLTVL.

The rearrangement uses TRBV21-1 and TRBJ1-2; the table's TRBD1 call for D was not verified on the DNA. TRBV21-1 is annotated as a pseudogene. The CDR3 runs to 13 residues. CDR3 nucleotide sequence: TGTGCCAGCTCCGCCCCACAGGCGGAAGGCTACACCTTC. Amino acid sequence: CASSAPQAEGYTF.

This rearrangement joins TRBV9 to TRBJ2-3; 10 bases align to TRBD2. The J segment lost 3 bases and the V segment lost 0 bases, leaving 7 bases of the junction unmatched. Germline V gene lookup returns CDR1 SGDLS and CDR2 YYNGEE. The CDR3 spans 17 residues. The CDR3 bases are TGTGCCAGCAGCGTAGGCCCCGGGACTAGCGTAACAGATACGCAGTATTTT. Translation: CASSVGPGTSVTDTQYF.

This clone occurred once. The CDR3 nucleotides read TGTGCCAGCGGACGGGACAGCCGCCTCTCTGGGGCCAACGTCCTGACTTTC. Translated, it gives CASGRDSRLSGANVLTF. The chain joins TRBV27 to TRBJ2-6; 7 bases are a match to TRBD1. Trimming cost V 8 bases and J 0 bases; bases outside gene matches: 10. This CDR3 region has 17 residues. Germline values: CDR1 MNHEY, CDR2 SMNVEV (reference sequence).

The chain employs TRBV4-3 and TRBJ1-4; tentative D call: TRBD1 (5 bases). Germline V gene sequence: CDR1 LGHNA, CDR2 YSLEER. V lost 0 bases and J lost 4, with 15 bases in between. This CDR3 region has 17 residues. The CDR3 DNA follows: TGCGCCAGCAGCCAAGATTTTGGAGGGGTCGGTAATGAAAAACTGTTTTTT. Translation: CASSQDFGGVGNEKLFF.

The chain couples TRBV18 to TRBJ2-2, with 12 bases identical to TRBD2. There are 17 residues in the CDR3. CDR1 is KGHSH, CDR2 LQKENI, per germline. V shed 3 bases, J shed 6 bases, and the junction held 8 bases outside the gene matches. The CDR3 nucleotides are TGTGCCAGCTCACCGGTGACTAGCGGGAGTAGCGCCGGGGAGCTGTTTTTT. Translated: CASSPVTSGSSAGELFF.

The chain couples TRBV7-2 to TRBJ1-5, with TRBD1 as a possible D gene (6 bases). Germline V gene sequence: CDR1 SGHTA, CDR2 FQGNSA. Trimming removed 8 bases at V and 2 bases at J, with 10 bases between. The CDR3 contains 13 residues. The CDR3 region has the DNA TGTGCCAGCGGAGGACAGCGCAATCAGCCCCAGCATTTT. It specifies CASGGQRNQPQHF.